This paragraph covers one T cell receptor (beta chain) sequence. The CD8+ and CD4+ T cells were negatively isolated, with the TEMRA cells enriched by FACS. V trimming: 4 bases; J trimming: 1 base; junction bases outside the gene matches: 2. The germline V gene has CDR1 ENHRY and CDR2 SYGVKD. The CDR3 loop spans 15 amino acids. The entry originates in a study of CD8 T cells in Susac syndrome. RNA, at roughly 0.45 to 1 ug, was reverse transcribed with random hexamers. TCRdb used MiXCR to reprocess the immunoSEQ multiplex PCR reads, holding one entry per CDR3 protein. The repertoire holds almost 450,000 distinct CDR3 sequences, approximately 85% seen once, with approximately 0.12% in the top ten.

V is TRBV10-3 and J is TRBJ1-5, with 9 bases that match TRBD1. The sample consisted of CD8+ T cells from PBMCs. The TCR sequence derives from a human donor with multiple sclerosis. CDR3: CAISGDRESNQPQHF. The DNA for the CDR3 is TGTGCCATCAGTGGGGACAGGGAGAGCAATCAGCCCCAGCATTTT.